These 31 T cell receptor beta chains were all obtained from the same sample, sequenced in a study of Ad26.COV2.S vaccination and SARS-CoV-2 variants (dated by TCRdb to about 2021). Read against the paper, the sample's treatment or condition label means: about 20 received Ad26.COV2.S at low or high dose, single or two shots; about 5 received placebo; per-sample allocation not given. Repertoires of vaccine and placebo recipients were sequenced from samples collected on day 63 after the first injection. Library preparation was by the immunoSEQ multiplex PCR assay. Imported from immuneACCESS, the table was reduced by TCRdb to in-frame sequences with V and J called. These copies leave out some clones; in studies compared against another copy, an unresolved V gene accounts for under half, and the cause of the remainder is not known. This sample lists 350,000 to 550,000 clones; 89% were detected once. Clones ranked in the top ten supply about 2.7% of the sample.

Source: peripheral blood, taken in a trial of Ad26.COV2.S vaccine versus placebo. The receptors here all came from a person between 18 and 65 years old who received the Ad26.COV2.S COVID-19 vaccine or a placebo.

The rearrangement uses TRBV5-4 and TRBJ1-3; perhaps TRBD1 as D (6 bases). The CDR3 spans 14 residues. The V end lost 3 bases, the J end lost 1 base, and 8 bases lay between the germline ends. Germline V gene lookup returns CDR1 SGHNT and CDR2 YYREEE (reference sequence). The CDR3 DNA follows: TGTGCCAGCAGCTCCAGGGGTTCTGGAAACACCATATATTTT. Its protein product is CASSSRGSGNTIYF.

V usage is TRBV2 and J usage is TRBJ2-1; 10 positions agree with TRBD2. CDR1 SNHLY and CDR2 FYNNEI come from the germline V gene. Trimming took 5 bases from V and 2 from J; bases not matched to a gene: 3. The CDR3 contains 15 residues. The CDR3 bases are TGTGCCAGCAGTCGGACTAGCGGTACCTACAATGAGCAGTTCTTC. It yields the protein CASSRTSGTYNEQFF.

A few counts support this clone. The chain carries TRBV5-1 and TRBJ2-3, with a tentative D call TRBD2 (6 bases). This CDR3 comprises 13 residues. Germline loops: CDR1 SGHRS, CDR2 YFSETQ. The V end was cut by 2 bases, the J end by 5 bases, with 9 bases between. The CDR3: CASSLLAQDTQYF. The CDR3 coding sequence is TGCGCCAGCAGCTTACTAGCCCAAGATACGCAGTATTTT.

The chain joins TRBV13 to TRBJ2-1; D may be TRBD2 (6 bases). V lost 8 bases and J 7 bases, leaving 21 bases between the germline ends. Germline CDR1 PRHDT, CDR2 FYEKMQ (reference sequence). The CDR3 is made up of 15 amino acids. The CDR3 protein is CASLVYGGSLNEQFF. In DNA form, the CDR3 reads TGTGCCAGCCTGGTTTACGGGGGAAGTTTGAATGAGCAGTTCTTC.

The V call is TRBV7-2, the J call TRBJ1-6, with D possibly matching TRBD1 (5 bases). CDR1 is SGHTA, CDR2 FQGNSA, per germline. The CDR3 has 14 residues. V gave up 5 bases and J gave up 10 bases, with 15 bases separating them. CDR3 in amino acids: CASSPGGGLSPLHF. In DNA, the CDR3 is TGTGCCAGCAGCCCCGGGGGGGGGTTATCACCCCTCCACTTT.

This chain joins TRBV4-2 and TRBJ2-7; 7 nucleotides line up with TRBD1. V was pared by 0 bases and J by 3 bases, with 5 bases of the junction left unmatched. This CDR3 has 15 residues. Germline CDR1 and CDR2: LGHNA and YNFKEQ. In nucleotides, the CDR3 is TGTGCCAGCAGCCAAGATCTTAACAGGGGCTACGAGCAGTACGTC. It codes for CASSQDLNRGYEQYV.

The chain uses TRBV5-1 and TRBJ2-1; TRBD1 matches 9 bases. V shed 4 bases, J shed 0 bases, and the junction held 5 bases outside the gene matches. The germline V gene encodes CDR1 SGHRS and CDR2 YFSETQ. The length of the CDR3 is 16 residues. CDR3 nucleotides: TGCGCCAGCAGCCCGGTGGACAGGGGCTCCTACAATGAGCAGTTCTTC. Protein sequence: CASSPVDRGSYNEQFF.

The rearrangement links TRBV4-3 to TRBJ1-5; TRBD1 might be the D (5 bases). This CDR3 has 15 amino acids. Germline CDR1 reads LGHNA; CDR2 reads YSLEER. V was pared by 0 bases and J by 7 bases, with 13 bases between. CDR3 in DNA: TGCGCCAGCAGCCAAGATCTGACAGTCGAACAGCCCCAGCATTTT. Its translation: CASSQDLTVEQPQHF.

This clone occurred once. The chain uses TRBV9 and TRBJ2-1, with 10 bases matching TRBD2. Germline V gene sequence: CDR1 SGDLS, CDR2 YYNGEE. This CDR3 spans 15 amino acids. V was pared by 2 bases and J by 4 bases, with 3 bases of the junction left unmatched. Written as DNA, the CDR3 is TGTGCCAGCAGCGTTACTAGCGGGACTTACAATGAGCAGTTCTTC. Translation: CASSVTSGTYNEQFF.

This clone was seen a single time. V usage is TRBV19 and J usage is TRBJ1-3, with no clear D. The germline CDR1 and CDR2 sequences are LNHDA and SQIVND (reference sequence). The CDR3 contains 14 residues. V was pared by 3 bases and J by 1 base, with 7 bases between. The DNA for the CDR3 is TGTGCCAGTAGTATTTCCTGGTCTGGAAACACCATATATTTT. Residues: CASSISWSGNTIYF.

The chain couples TRBV6-5 to TRBJ1-3; weak D call: TRBD1 (6 bases). The CDR3 is made up of 15 amino acids. Germline-derived CDR1 and CDR2 are MNHEY and SVGAGI. The germline V and J ends were trimmed by 4 bases and 6 bases, with 16 bases remaining between them. DNA of the CDR3: TGTGCCAGCAGTTCTTGGTCGGCAGGGGTAAACACCATATATTTT. Translating it yields CASSSWSAGVNTIYF.

The V gene is TRBV5-4, the J gene TRBJ1-2, with D maybe TRBD1 (6 bases). The CDR3 runs 13 residues. V lost 3 bases and J lost 2, with 8 bases in between. Germline V gene sequence: CDR1 SGHNT, CDR2 YYREEE (reference sequence). The CDR3 DNA follows: TGTGCCAGCAGCTGGGGGCGAAACTATGGCTACACCTTC. Translating it yields CASSWGRNYGYTF. Filled out from reference TRBV5-4 and TRBJ1-2, the complete variable domain reads ETGVTQSPTHLIKTRGQQVTLRCSSQSGHNTVSWYQQALGQGPQFIFQYYREEENGRGNFPPRFSGLQFPNYSSELNVNALELDDSALYLCASSWGRNYGYTFGSGTRLTVV.

As DNA, the CDR3 is TGTGCCAGTAGCCCCAGGAATCAGCCCCAGCATTTT. It specifies CASSPRNQPQHF. The chain couples TRBV19 to TRBJ1-5; D gene uncertain. Germline lookup yields CDR1 LNHDA and CDR2 SQIVND (reference sequence). V was trimmed by 6 bases and J by 4 bases, leaving 7 bases between them. The CDR3 runs 12 residues.

The rearrangement uses TRBV4-1 and TRBJ2-3; possible D gene TRBD2, 5 bases. This CDR3 region has 13 residues. CDR1 and CDR2 (germline): MGHRA, YSYEKL. V was pared by 7 bases and J by 7 bases, with 15 bases between. The CDR3 DNA is TGCGCCAGCAAGCAAAGAGAGGGTCATACGCAGTATTTT. Translation: CASKQREGHTQYF.

This clone occurred a few times. J is TRBJ1-6 and V is TRBV5-1; TRBD1 might be the D (6 bases). The germline V gene has CDR1 SGHRS and CDR2 YFSETQ. Deletions cut 0 bases from V and 8 bases from J, with 12 bases between. The CDR3 length is 15 residues. The CDR3 loop reads CASSLGQAGDSPLHF. DNA for the CDR3: TGCGCCAGCAGCTTGGGACAGGCTGGGGATTCACCCCTCCACTTT.

This chain's CDR3 is CASSHPDGSNQPQHF. The DNA for the CDR3 is TGTGCCAGCAGCCACCCGGACGGTAGCAATCAGCCCCAGCATTTT. The chain has TRBV28 and TRBJ1-5; no reliable D call. The germline gives CDR1 MDHEN, CDR2 SYDVKM. CDR3 size: 15 residues. V was clipped by 6 bases and J by 0 bases, with 12 bases between them.

V is TRBV24-1 and J is TRBJ1-5; 11 bases match TRBD1. The CDR3 is 16 residues long. Per the germline V gene, CDR1 is KGHDR and CDR2 is SFDVKD. V dropped 4 bases and J dropped 7; count of bases not matched to a gene: 8. The CDR3 spells CATSENRDRGAQPQHF. DNA for the CDR3: TGTGCCACCAGTGAAAACCGGGACAGGGGGGCCCAGCCCCAGCATTTT.

The chain links TRBV5-4 to TRBJ2-3, with D perhaps matching TRBD1 (6 bases). The CDR3 has 14 amino acids. The V gene lost 4 bases and the J gene lost 4 bases, with 13 bases spanning the gap. Germline CDR1 SGHNT, CDR2 YYREEE (reference sequence). CDR3 region: CASSPTQGPDTQYF. The CDR3 coding sequence is TGTGCCAGCAGCCCCACACAGGGTCCAGATACGCAGTATTTT.

In its sample, this clone was seen once. The CDR3 region is CASSWTGGFGNTIYF. The CDR3 coding sequence is TGTGCCAGCAGCTGGACAGGGGGATTTGGAAACACCATATATTTT. The chain is built from TRBV7-2 and TRBJ1-3; 10 bases fit TRBD1. Germline loops: CDR1 SGHTA, CDR2 FQGNSA. This CDR3 has 15 amino acids. J gave up 3 bases and V 4 bases, and 3 bases lay outside the gene matches.

The chain combines TRBV4-3 with TRBJ2-6, with D possibly being TRBD2 (5 bases). Looked up from germline, CDR1 is LGHNA and CDR2 is YSLEER. V was shortened by 1 base and J by 0 bases, with 7 bases between the two germline ends. This CDR3 has 16 amino acids. The CDR3 spells CASSQVGISGANVLTF. The CDR3 bases are TGCGCCAGCAGCCAAGTCGGGATCTCTGGGGCCAACGTCCTGACTTTC.

This chain links TRBV2 with TRBJ2-3; 8 nucleotides line up with TRBD2. Per the germline V gene, CDR1 is SNHLY and CDR2 is FYNNEI. This CDR3 comprises 14 residues. The ends lost 4 bases at V and 7 bases at J; junction bases unmatched: 7. The CDR3 sequence: CASSGSGGLHTQYF. The CDR3 DNA follows: TGTGCCAGCAGTGGGTCGGGAGGGCTCCATACGCAGTATTTT.

V and J are TRBV7-2 and TRBJ1-6; no reliable D call. The CDR3 covers 12 residues. The V end was cut by 0 bases, the J end by 11 bases, with 5 bases between. Germline loops: CDR1 SGHTA, CDR2 FQGNSA. The CDR3 coding sequence is TGTGCCAGCAGCTTAGCTGGAGCACCCCTCCACTTT. It encodes CASSLAGAPLHF. Variable domain in full (rest from reference TRBV7-2 and TRBJ1-6): GAGVSQSPSNKVTEKGKDVELRCDPISGHTALYWYRQSLGQGLEFLIYFQGNSAPDKSGLPSDRFSAERTGGSVSTLTIQRTQQEDSAVYLCASSLAGAPLHFGNGTRLTVT.

This chain joins TRBV7-2 and TRBJ2-7; D is uncertain. The CDR3 contains 15 residues. Germline V gene sequence: CDR1 SGHTA, CDR2 FQGNSA. V lost 5 bases, J lost 0 bases, and 14 bases lay in between. CDR3 sequence (DNA): TGTGCCAGCAGCGCCAGACCCTCGAGCTCCTACGAGCAGTACTTC. Protein product: CASSARPSSSYEQYF.

The chain links TRBV12-5 to TRBJ2-7, with 10 bases lining up with TRBD2. Germline lookup yields CDR1 LGHNT and CDR2 FRNRAP. This CDR3 contains 16 residues. As DNA, the CDR3 is TGTGCTAGTAGTTTGGATGCTAGCGGGAGATACTACGAGCAGTACGTC. Translating it yields CASSLDASGRYYEQYV.

The rearrangement joins TRBV28 to TRBJ2-7, with D unresolved. The CDR3 spans 12 residues. CDR1 MDHEN and CDR2 SYDVKM come from the germline V gene. V was pared by 5 bases and J by 1 base, with 6 bases between. CDR3 region: CASSGSSYEQYV. CDR3 nucleotide sequence: TGTGCCAGCAGTGGAAGTTCCTACGAGCAGTACGTC.

This chain links TRBV9 with TRBJ1-3; D is ambiguous. The CDR3 extends over 14 amino acids. Trimming removed 4 bases from V and 0 bases from J, with 8 bases in between. Germline V CDR1 and CDR2: SGDLS, YYNGEE. The CDR3 coding sequence is TGTGCCAGCAGCCCGGGAGGCTCTGGAAACACCATATATTTT. Amino acids: CASSPGGSGNTIYF.

This sequence joins TRBV5-6 and TRBJ1-1; D gene uncertain. V was pared by 4 bases and J by 1 base, with 8 bases between. CDR1 is SGHDT and CDR2 is YYEEEE in the germline V gene. The CDR3 runs 13 residues. CDR3 loop: CASSLPGNTEAFF. CDR3 nucleotide sequence: TGTGCCAGCAGCCTCCCCGGGAACACTGAAGCTTTCTTT.

The chain links TRBV5-6 to TRBJ2-3; D uncertain. The germline gives CDR1 SGHDT, CDR2 YYEEEE. This CDR3 contains 14 residues. V lost 2 bases to trimming and J lost 1 base, with 8 bases between them. The CDR3 loop reads CASSLGAGTDTQYF. DNA for the CDR3: TGTGCCAGCAGCTTAGGAGCAGGCACAGATACGCAGTATTTT.

The rearrangement links TRBV4-2 to TRBJ2-7; 7 bases fit TRBD1. Unmatched junction bases numbered 8, after V lost 3 bases and J lost 0 bases. CDR1 LGHNA and CDR2 YNFKEQ come from the germline V gene. This CDR3 is 16 amino acids long. In DNA form, the CDR3 reads TGTGCCAGCAGCCACAGGCTAACAGGGGACTCCTACGAGCAGTACTTC. Its protein product is CASSHRLTGDSYEQYF.

This chain connects TRBV27 to TRBJ1-5; D call uncertain. CDR3 length: 17 amino acids. The V end lost 0 bases, the J end lost 5 bases, and 17 bases lay between the germline ends. CDR1 is MNHEY, CDR2 SMNVEV, per germline (reference sequence). CDR3 nucleotide sequence: TGTGCCAGCAGTTTATCGGGTTGGAGTAAGATGGATCAGCCCCAGCATTTT. It yields the protein CASSLSGWSKMDQPQHF.

The chain combines TRBV19 with TRBJ1-4, with D perhaps matching TRBD1 (6 bases). CDR1 is LNHDA, CDR2 SQIVND, per germline (reference sequence). V lost 6 bases and J 7 bases, leaving 21 bases between the germline ends. The CDR3 is 16 amino acids. In DNA, the CDR3 is TGTGCCAGTAGCTCCCGGGGTCGGGGGCGCGGTGAAAAACTGTTTTTT. The encoded protein is CASSSRGRGRGEKLFF. Filled out from reference TRBV19 and TRBJ1-4, the complete variable domain reads DGGITQSPKYLFRKEGQNVTLSCEQNLNHDAMYWYRQDPGQGLRLIYYSQIVNDFQKGDIAEGYSVSREKKESFPLTVTSAQKNPTAFYLCASSSRGRGRGEKLFFGSGTQLSVL.